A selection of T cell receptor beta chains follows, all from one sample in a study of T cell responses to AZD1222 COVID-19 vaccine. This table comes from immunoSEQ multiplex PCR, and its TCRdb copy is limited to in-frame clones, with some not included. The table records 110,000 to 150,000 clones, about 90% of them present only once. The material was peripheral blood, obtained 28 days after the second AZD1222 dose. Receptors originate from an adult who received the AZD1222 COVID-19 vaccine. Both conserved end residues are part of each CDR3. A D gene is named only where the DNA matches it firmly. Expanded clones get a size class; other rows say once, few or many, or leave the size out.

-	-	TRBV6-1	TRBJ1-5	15	CASSELEGSNQPQHF	TGTGCCAGCAGTGAATTGGAGGGAAGCAATCAGCCCCAGCATTTT
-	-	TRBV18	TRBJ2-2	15	CASSPQGENTGELFF	TGTGCCAGCTCACCACAGGGGGAGAACACCGGGGAGCTGTTTTTT
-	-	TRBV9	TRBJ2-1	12	CASSARGDEQFF	TGTGCCAGCAGCGCGCGAGGGGATGAGCAGTTCTTC
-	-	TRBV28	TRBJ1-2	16	CASSRRRGLGGYGYTF	TGTGCCAGCAGCCGGAGACGGGGTCTGGGTGGCTATGGCTACACCTTC
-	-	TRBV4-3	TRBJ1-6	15	CASSGQVSMPSPLHF	TGCGCCAGCAGCGGTCAAGTTTCGATGCCTTCACCCCTCCACTTT
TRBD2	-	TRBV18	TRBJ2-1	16	CASSPPGLADGYEQFF	TGTGCCAGCTCACCACCGGGACTAGCGGATGGGTATGAGCAGTTCTTC
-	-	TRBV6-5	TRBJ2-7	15	CASSSRAGGSYEQYF	TGTGCCAGCAGTTCCAGGGCAGGTGGATCCTACGAGCAGTACTTC
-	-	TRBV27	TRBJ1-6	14	CASSFGTPNSPLHF	TGTGCCAGCAGTTTCGGGACACCCAATTCACCCCTCCACTTT
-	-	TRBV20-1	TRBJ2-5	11	CSAPSLETQYF	TGCAGTGCACCCTCGCTTGAGACCCAGTACTTC
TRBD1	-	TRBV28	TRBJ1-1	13	CASRDRGGTEAFF	TGTGCCAGCAGGGACAGGGGCGGGACTGAAGCTTTCTTT
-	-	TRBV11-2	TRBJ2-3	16	CASSLELGLTSLTQYF	TGTGCCAGCAGCTTAGAGCTGGGACTTACCTCCCTAACGCAGTATTTT
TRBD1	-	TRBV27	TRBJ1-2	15	CASSLPDRGNYGYTF	TGTGCCAGCAGTTTACCGGACAGGGGGAACTATGGCTACACCTTC
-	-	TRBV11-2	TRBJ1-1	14	CASSFGLEDTEAFF	TGTGCCAGCAGCTTTGGGCTTGAAGACACTGAAGCTTTCTTT
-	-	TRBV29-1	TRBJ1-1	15	CSVRWAGKANTEAFF	TGCAGCGTTCGATGGGCGGGAAAGGCTAACACTGAAGCTTTCTTT
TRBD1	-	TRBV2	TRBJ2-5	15	CASRGQPRAQETQYF	TGTGCCAGCAGGGGACAGCCTAGAGCCCAAGAGACCCAGTACTTC
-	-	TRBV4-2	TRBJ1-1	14	CASSPAGMNTEAFF	TGTGCCAGCAGCCCAGCAGGAATGAACACTGAAGCTTTCTTT
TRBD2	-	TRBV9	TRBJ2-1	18	CASSVGFLGTSGMNEQFF	TGTGCCAGCAGCGTAGGTTTCCTCGGGACTAGCGGGATGAATGAGCAGTTCTTC
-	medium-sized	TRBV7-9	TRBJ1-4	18	CASSLAIPRTARLEKLFF	TGTGCCAGCAGCTTAGCGATACCTAGGACAGCCCGGTTGGAAAAACTGTTTTTT
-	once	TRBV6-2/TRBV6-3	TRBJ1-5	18	CASSYNSGAPLIFQPQHF	TGTGCCAGCAGTTACAACTCCGGGGCGCCCCTAATCTTTCAGCCCCAGCATTTT
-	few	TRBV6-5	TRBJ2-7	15	CASSYEVGVRYEQYF	TGTGCCAGCAGTTACGAAGTAGGGGTTCGCTACGAGCAGTACTTC
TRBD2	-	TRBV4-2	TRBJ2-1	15	CASSQDPGLAREQFF	TGTGCCAGCAGCCAAGATCCGGGACTAGCGAGGGAGCAGTTCTTC
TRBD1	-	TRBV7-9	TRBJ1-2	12	CASSSDRAGYTF	TGTGCCAGCAGCTCGGACAGGGCCGGCTACACCTTC
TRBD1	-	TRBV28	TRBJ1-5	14	CASRYGTANQPQHF	TGTGCCAGCAGGTACGGGACAGCAAATCAGCCCCAGCATTTT
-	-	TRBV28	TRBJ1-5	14	CASREWTEEQPQHF	TGTGCCAGCAGAGAATGGACAGAGGAACAGCCCCAGCATTTT
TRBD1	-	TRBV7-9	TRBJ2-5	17	CASSLATGGMGQETQYF	TGTGCCAGCAGCTTAGCGACAGGGGGCATGGGGCAAGAGACCCAGTACTTC
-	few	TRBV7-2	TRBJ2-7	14	CASSLAWGAYEQYF	TGTGCCAGCAGCTTAGCTTGGGGTGCCTACGAGCAGTACTTC
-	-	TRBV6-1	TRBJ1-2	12	CASSERLHGYTF	TGTGCCAGCAGTGAAAGATTACATGGCTACACCTTC
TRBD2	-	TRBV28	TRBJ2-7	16	CASSLRRTSGSGEQYF	TGTGCCAGCAGTCTCCGCAGGACTAGCGGGAGCGGAGAGCAGTACTTC
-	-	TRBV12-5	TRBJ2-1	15	CASGRGTEAYNEQFF	TGTGCTAGTGGTAGAGGGACCGAAGCCTACAATGAGCAGTTCTTC
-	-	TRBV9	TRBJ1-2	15	CASSEGQRANYGYTF	TGTGCCAGCAGCGAGGGACAACGAGCTAACTATGGCTACACCTTC
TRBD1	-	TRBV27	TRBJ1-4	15	CASRSRQGVNEKLFF	TGTGCCAGCAGATCGCGACAGGGAGTTAATGAAAAACTGTTTTTT
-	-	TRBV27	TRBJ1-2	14	CASSSGHSYYGYTF	TGTGCCAGCAGTTCAGGACATTCCTACTATGGCTACACCTTC
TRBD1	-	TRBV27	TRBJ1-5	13	CATKQGWNQPQHF	TGTGCCACGAAACAGGGGTGGAATCAGCCCCAGCATTTT
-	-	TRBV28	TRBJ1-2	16	CASSDLRGFGVYGYTF	TGTGCCAGCAGCGACCTTCGGGGGTTTGGTGTCTATGGCTACACCTTC
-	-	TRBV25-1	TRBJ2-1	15	CASSDGAPGYNEQFF	TGTGCCAGCAGTGATGGGGCGCCGGGTTACAATGAGCAGTTCTTC
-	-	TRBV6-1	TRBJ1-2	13	CASSEGLNYGYTF	TGTGCCAGCAGTGAAGGCCTTAACTATGGCTACACCTTC
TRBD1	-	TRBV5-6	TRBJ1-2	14	CASSWMDRIYGYTF	TGTGCCAGCAGCTGGATGGACAGGATCTATGGCTACACCTTC
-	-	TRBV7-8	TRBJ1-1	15	CASSPPRVGNTEAFF	TGTGCCAGCAGCCCACCGCGTGTAGGAAACACTGAAGCTTTCTTT
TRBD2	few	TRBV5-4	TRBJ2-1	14	CASSSSGRDNEQFF	TGTGCCAGCAGCTCTAGCGGGAGGGACAATGAGCAGTTCTTC
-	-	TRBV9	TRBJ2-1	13	CASSVKGVHEQFF	TGTGCCAGCAGCGTAAAGGGGGTTCATGAGCAGTTCTTC
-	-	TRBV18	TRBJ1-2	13	CASSPSYNYGYTF	TGTGCCAGCTCACCAAGCTATAACTATGGCTACACCTTC
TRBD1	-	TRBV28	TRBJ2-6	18	CASRVPGQPPSGANVLTF	TGTGCCAGCAGGGTCCCGGGACAGCCTCCCTCTGGGGCCAACGTCCTGACTTTC
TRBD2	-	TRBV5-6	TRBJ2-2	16	CASSYHSGRAAGELFF	TGTGCCAGCAGCTACCATAGCGGGAGGGCCGCCGGGGAGCTGTTTTTT
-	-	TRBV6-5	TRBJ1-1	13	CASRVTQNTEAFF	TGTGCCAGCAGAGTGACACAGAACACTGAAGCTTTCTTT
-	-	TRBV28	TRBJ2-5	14	CASSFPLTQETQYF	TGTGCCAGCAGTTTTCCCTTGACACAAGAGACCCAGTACTTC
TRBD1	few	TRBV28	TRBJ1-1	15	CASSPGDRGGTEAFF	TGTGCCAGCAGTCCCGGGGACAGGGGAGGCACTGAAGCTTTCTTT
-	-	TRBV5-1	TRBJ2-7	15	CASSFRSAEAYEQYF	TGCGCCAGCAGCTTTCGATCAGCGGAAGCCTACGAGCAGTACTTC
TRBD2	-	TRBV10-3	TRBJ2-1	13	CAISAAGEAEQFF	TGTGCCATCAGCGCAGCGGGAGAGGCTGAGCAGTTCTTC
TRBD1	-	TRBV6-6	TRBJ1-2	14	CASSKPTGTDGYTF	TGTGCCAGCAGTAAACCAACCGGGACAGATGGCTACACCTTC
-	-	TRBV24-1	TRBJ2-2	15	CATSPSDVLGGELFF	TGTGCCACTTCCCCCTCCGACGTGCTGGGGGGGGAGCTGTTTTTT
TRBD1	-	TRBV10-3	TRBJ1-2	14	CAIGGDRGIYGYTF	TGTGCCATCGGAGGGGACAGGGGAATCTATGGCTACACCTTC
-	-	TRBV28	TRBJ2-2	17	CASSLDREVRNTGELFF	TGTGCCAGCAGTTTAGATCGAGAAGTTAGGAACACCGGGGAGCTGTTTTTT
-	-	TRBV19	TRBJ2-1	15	CASSIGTTSFNEQFF	TGTGCCAGTAGTATTGGAACGACTAGTTTCAATGAGCAGTTCTTC